Below, 32 T cell receptor beta chains from the same sample are listed, as sequenced in a study of CD8+ T cells in alopecia areata. Specified treatment: oral pan-JAK inhibitor, 5-10 mg twice daily. cDNA reverse transcribed from extracted RNA served as the sequencing template. Using immunoSEQ multiplex PCR, the repertoire was profiled, and TCRdb retains in-frame clones only, with some absent. The sample lists approximately 300,000 clones, 58% occurring once. Sequencing used CD4+ T cells sorted from blood, obtained at week 24, from a patient treated with tofacitinib. The origin of the receptors is a human donor with alopecia areata.

The J gene is TRBJ2-5, the V gene TRBV5-1; D not resolved. This CDR3 comprises 12 residues. The V and J ends lost 0 bases and 6 bases respectively, with 6 bases between them. Germline V gene data show CDR1 as SGHRS and CDR2 as YFSETQ. CDR3 nucleotide sequence: TGCGCCAGCAGCTTGGCCACGAAGACCCAGTACTTC. Amino acids: CASSLATKTQYF.

For this clone: An end of the junction differs from the germline gene, which may be a read error. This chain links TRBV7-7 with TRBJ2-5; D may be TRBD2 (5 bases). The germline CDR1 and CDR2 sequences are SSHAT and FNYEAQ (reference sequence). CDR3 length: 13 residues. CDR3 region: CASSLDYQETQYF. For the CDR3, the DNA is TGTGCTAGCAGCCTTGACTACCAGGAGACCCAGTACTTC.

The V and J genes are TRBV29-1 and TRBJ1-5, with 9 bases identical to TRBD1. The CDR3 spans 12 residues. Germline V gene data show CDR1 as SQVTM and CDR2 as ANQGSEA. The V gene end was trimmed by 6 bases and the J gene end by 5 bases; junction bases not matched to a gene: 2. The CDR3 DNA sequence: TGCAGCGTCCGACAGGGGGATCAGCCCCAGCATTTT. Translation gives CSVRQGDQPQHF.

The chain combines TRBV29-1 with TRBJ2-5; possible D gene TRBD2, 6 bases. The germline V and J ends were trimmed by 5 bases and 4 bases, with 11 bases remaining between them. The CDR3 length is 12 residues. Germline loops: CDR1 SQVTM, CDR2 ANQGSEA. As DNA, the CDR3 is TGCAGCGTTTTCACGGGGGTAGAGACCCAGTACTTC. Encoded protein: CSVFTGVETQYF.

This chain links TRBV27 with TRBJ1-1, with 8 bases that match TRBD1. V lost 3 bases to trimming and J lost 3 bases; unmatched junction nucleotides: 3. The germline gives CDR1 MNHEY, CDR2 SMNVEV (reference sequence). CDR3 length: 14 residues. CDR3 coding DNA: TGTGCCAGCAGTTTGCTGGACAGGGACACTGAAGCTTTCTTT. Translated, it gives CASSLLDRDTEAFF.

This clone was counted a few times. J is TRBJ2-3 and V is TRBV5-6; D perhaps matches TRBD1 (6 bases). Germline CDR1 and CDR2: SGHDT and YYEEEE. With 9 bases removed from V and 2 bases from J, the gap between germline ends came to 19 bases. This CDR3 is 15 amino acids long. As DNA, the CDR3 is TGTGCCACCACCGAACTGGACAGAGACACAGATACGCAGTATTTT. Amino acid sequence: CATTELDRDTDTQYF.

This chain joins TRBV10-3 and TRBJ2-5, with no clear D. V was shortened by 0 bases and J by 5 bases, with 7 bases between the two germline ends. This CDR3 region has 13 residues. The germline V gene encodes CDR1 ENHRY and CDR2 SYGVKD. The CDR3 DNA reads TGTGCCATCAGTGAGTCAGCCCCCGAGACCCAGTACTTC. The encoded protein is CAISESAPETQYF.

V usage is TRBV9 and J usage is TRBJ2-5, with D perhaps given as TRBD1 or TRBD2 (5 bases each). The germline V gene encodes CDR1 SGDLS and CDR2 YYNGEE. This CDR3 is 14 amino acids long. The ends were cut back, 0 bases at V and 5 bases at J, with 11 bases in the middle. The CDR3 spells CASSVDVGVETQYF. As DNA, the CDR3 is TGTGCCAGCAGCGTAGACGTGGGGGTTGAGACCCAGTACTTC. Combining the CDR3 with reference TRBV9 and TRBJ2-5 gives the whole variable domain DSGVTQTPKHLITATGQRVTLRCSPRSGDLSVYWYQQSLDQGLQFLIQYYNGEERAKGNILERFSAQQFPDLHSELNLSSLELGDSALYFCASSVDVGVETQYFGPGTRLLVL.

The V gene is TRBV9, the J gene TRBJ2-3; D gene ambiguous. The CDR3 extends over 14 amino acids. Trimming took off 3 bases at V and 2 bases at J, with 10 bases between the two ends. The germline gives CDR1 SGDLS, CDR2 YYNGEE. The DNA of the CDR3 is TGTGCCAGCAGCGAGAGCCATTACACAGATACGCAGTATTTT. This sequence encodes CASSESHYTDTQYF.

This chain connects TRBV7-8 to TRBJ2-6; 7 nucleotides align to TRBD1. After removal of 1 base from V and 0 bases from J, the junction contained 9 bases not matched to a gene. CDR1 SGHVS and CDR2 FQNEAQ come from the germline V gene. CDR3 size: 19 residues. The CDR3 DNA reads as TGTGCCAGCAGCTTAGAGAGGACAGGAAGACCCTCTGGGGCCAACGTCCTGACTTTC. Encoded protein: CASSLERTGRPSGANVLTF.

The V gene is TRBV6-1, the J gene TRBJ1-2; no firm D call. Germline CDR1 MNHNS, CDR2 SASEGT. Trimming removed 4 bases from V and 7 bases from J, with 16 bases in between. This CDR3 spans 14 amino acids. The CDR3 spells CASSAGLPAGGYTF. DNA of the CDR3: TGTGCCAGCAGTGCCGGACTGCCTGCTGGTGGCTACACCTTC.

DNA of the CDR3: TGCGCCAGCAGCCAAGGGAGCCAGGTTCAAGAGACCCAGTACTTC. This encodes CASSQGSQVQETQYF. The chain links TRBV4-1 to TRBJ2-5; D is unclear. Trimming left V 1 base short and J 2 bases short, with 11 bases between. CDR1 is MGHRA, CDR2 YSYEKL, per germline. CDR3 length: 15 amino acids.

This clone was observed a few times. The chain uses TRBV30 and TRBJ2-1; D is perhaps TRBD1 (9 bases). The CDR3 loop spans 15 amino acids. Germline CDR1 is GTSNPN and CDR2 is SVGIG (reference sequence). V was cut by 1 base and J by 15 bases, with 25 bases left in between. The CDR3, as DNA: TGTGCCTGGAGTGCCGGCGGGGGGACAGGGCTCCCTCGGTTCTTC. It codes for CAWSAGGGTGLPRFF.

J is TRBJ1-6 and V is TRBV5-1; D unclear. The CDR3 sequence is 16 residues long. The germline V and J ends were trimmed by 0 bases and 0 bases, with 7 bases remaining between them. The V gene's germline CDR1 is SGHRS and CDR2 YFSETQ. The CDR3 spells CASSLEGSSYNSPLHF. Written as DNA, the CDR3 is TGCGCCAGCAGCTTGGAGGGCAGCTCCTATAATTCACCCCTCCACTTT.

This clone has just a few counts. This chain connects TRBV7-9 to TRBJ1-4; weak D call: TRBD1 (5 bases). The CDR3 totals 15 residues. Germline CDR1 reads SEHNR; CDR2 reads FQNEAQ (reference sequence). Trimming removed 7 bases at V and 2 bases at J, with 14 bases between. CDR3 in DNA: TGTGCCAGCATTGGTGAGGGGCAGACTAATGAAAAACTGTTTTTT. Protein: CASIGEGQTNEKLFF. The full variable domain, its missing parts supplied by reference TRBV7-9 and TRBJ1-4, is DTGVSQNPRHKITKRGQNVTFRCDPISEHNRLYWYRQTLGQGPEFLTYFQNEAQLEKSRLLSDRFSAERPKGSFSTLEIQRTEQGDSAMYLCASIGEGQTNEKLFFGSGTQLSVL.

The chain combines TRBV28 with TRBJ2-5, with 8 bases identical to TRBD1. Germline trimming cut 5 bases from V and 2 bases from J; bases unmatched to any gene: 19. This CDR3 is 19 amino acids long. The germline CDR1 and CDR2 sequences are MDHEN and SYDVKM. As DNA, the CDR3 is TGTGCCAGCAGTACAAACTTCGGACAGGGAAGAATATTTCAAGAGACCCAGTACTTC. This translates into CASSTNFGQGRIFQETQYF.

The chain employs TRBV30 and TRBJ2-2, with D possibly TRBD1 on 6 matching bases. This CDR3 is built from 14 residues. V was clipped by 3 bases and J by 5 bases, with 13 bases between them. The V gene's germline CDR1 is GTSNPN and CDR2 SVGIG (reference sequence). CDR3 amino acids: CAWRFTGRTGELFF. The CDR3 DNA reads TGTGCCTGGAGATTCACAGGGAGAACCGGGGAGCTGTTTTTT. The variable domain in full, completed from reference TRBV30 and TRBJ2-2, reads SQTIHQWPATLVQPVGSPLSLECTVEGTSNPNLYWYRQAAGRGLQLLFYSVGIGQISSEVPQNLSASRPQDRQFILSSKKLLLSDSGFYLCAWRFTGRTGELFFGEGSRLTVL.

Points on this clone: A single base separates this from a much larger clone, so it may be a read error. The rearrangement links TRBV7-2 to TRBJ2-5; D remains ambiguous. V lost 3 bases to trimming and J lost 3 bases, with 2 bases between them. The CDR3 runs to 11 residues. The germline V gene encodes CDR1 SGHTA and CDR2 FQGNSA. The CDR3 spells CASSFKETQYF. CDR3 nucleotides: TGTGCCAGCAGCTTCAAAGAGACCCAGTACTTC.

This clone was detected only a few times. The CDR3 loop is CSTGFPEETQYF. For the CDR3, the DNA is TGCAGCACAGGGTTTCCCGAAGAGACCCAGTACTTC. The chain links TRBV29-1 to TRBJ2-5, with D tentatively TRBD1 (6 bases). Germline V gene lookup returns CDR1 SQVTM and CDR2 ANQGSEA. The CDR3 sequence is 12 residues long. Trimming cost V 8 bases and J 3 bases, with 13 bases left between them. Full variable domain (missing parts from reference TRBV29-1 and TRBJ2-5): SAVISQKPSRDICQRGTSLTIQCQVDSQVTMMFWYRQQPGQSLTLIATANQGSEATYESGFVIDKFPISRPNLTFSTLTVSNMSPEDSSIYLCSTGFPEETQYFGPGTRLLVL.

The chain combines TRBV28 with TRBJ2-5; D is perhaps TRBD2 (5 bases). Looked up from germline, CDR1 is MDHEN and CDR2 is SYDVKM. V shed 6 bases and J shed 1 base, with 9 bases lying between them. The CDR3 is 13 amino acids. Here the CDR3 reads CASSVAGQETQYF. Here the CDR3 DNA reads TGTGCCAGCAGCGTGGCGGGCCAAGAGACCCAGTACTTC.

In DNA, the CDR3 is TGCGCCAGCAGACTAGACAGGAACACTGAAGCTTTCTTT. It translates to CASRLDRNTEAFF. The V gene is TRBV5-1, the J gene TRBJ1-1, with a possible D match to TRBD1 (5 bases). V lost 5 bases, J lost 1 base, and 9 bases lay in between. The CDR3 extends over 13 amino acids. The V gene's germline CDR1 is SGHRS and CDR2 YFSETQ.

The V and J genes are TRBV29-1 and TRBJ2-7, with 9 bases fitting TRBD1. Germline loops: CDR1 SQVTM, CDR2 ANQGSEA. CDR3 size: 12 residues. Unmatched junction bases numbered 4, after V lost 5 bases and J lost 5 bases. In DNA, the CDR3 is TGCAGCGTTAGCCGGGACAGGGACGAGCAGTACTTC. This encodes CSVSRDRDEQYF.

The V call is TRBV5-6, the J call TRBJ1-2; TRBD1 might be the D (6 bases). The CDR3 sequence is 13 residues long. Looked up from germline, CDR1 is SGHDT and CDR2 is YYEEEE. V was clipped by 5 bases and J by 7 bases, with 15 bases between them. As DNA, the CDR3 is TGTGCCAGCAGTAATACAGGGTCCGGTGGCTACACCTTC. Protein: CASSNTGSGGYTF.

In DNA, the CDR3 is TGCGCCAGCAGCAACCGGGACAGGGGACCAGATACGCAGTATTTT. Translation: CASSNRDRGPDTQYF. The chain links TRBV5-1 to TRBJ2-3, with 10 bases identical to TRBD1. Germline assignment: CDR1 SGHRS and CDR2 YFSETQ. There are 15 residues in the CDR3. The V and J ends lost 4 bases and 4 bases, in that order; junction bases with no gene match: 6.

The chain joins TRBV28 to TRBJ2-6; unclear D gene. Germline CDR1 is MDHEN and CDR2 is SYDVKM. There are 15 residues in the CDR3. Trimming removed 3 bases at V and 0 bases at J, with 6 bases between. The DNA of the CDR3 is TGTGCCAGCAGTTTTGAACACTCTGGGGCCAACGTCCTGACTTTC. Residues: CASSFEHSGANVLTF.

This chain connects TRBV11-2 to TRBJ1-1, with a weak D call TRBD1 (6 bases). Deletions cut 3 bases from V and 4 bases from J, with 12 bases between. Germline V gene data show CDR1 as SGHAT and CDR2 as FQNNGV. The CDR3 totals 14 residues. CDR3 loop: CASSLSTGLTEAFF. For the CDR3, the DNA is TGTGCCAGCAGCTTGTCGACAGGACTCACTGAAGCTTTCTTT.

A few counts support this clone. The chain has TRBV29-1 and TRBJ1-4; D perhaps matches TRBD1 (6 bases). Trimming took off 1 base at V and 7 bases at J, with 16 bases between the two ends. The CDR3 totals 15 residues. Germline lookup yields CDR1 SQVTM and CDR2 ANQGSEA. The DNA for the CDR3 is TGCAGCGTTGAAGCCCCCCCCGGAGGGGGTGAAAAACTGTTTTTT. This gives the protein CSVEAPPGGGEKLFF.

This clone was observed a single time. The rearrangement links TRBV19 to TRBJ1-2; TRBD1 matches at 12 bases. The J segment lost 3 bases and the V segment lost 10 bases, leaving 6 bases of the junction unmatched. CDR1 LNHDA and CDR2 SQIVND come from the germline V gene (reference sequence). CDR3 size: 14 residues. Here the CDR3 DNA reads TGTGCCACCGGGACAGGGGGCTTGGACTATGGCTACACCTTC. Its protein product is CATGTGGLDYGYTF.

V and J are TRBV6-5 and TRBJ1-2; the D is unclear. The CDR3 covers 14 residues. The V gene lost 0 bases and the J gene lost 5 bases, with 10 bases spanning the gap. CDR1 and CDR2 (germline): MNHEY, SVGAGI. Here the CDR3 reads CASSYSVTHYGYTF. The CDR3 DNA sequence: TGTGCCAGCAGTTACTCGGTGACACATTATGGCTACACCTTC.

V usage is TRBV5-6 and J usage is TRBJ2-3; D call uncertain. V was trimmed by 3 bases and J by 1 base, leaving 3 bases between them. Germline loops: CDR1 SGHDT, CDR2 YYEEEE. This CDR3 has 12 amino acids. The CDR3, as DNA: TGTGCCAGCAGCTACCGCACAGATACGCAGTATTTT. It specifies CASSYRTDTQYF. The full variable domain, rest sourced from reference TRBV5-6 and TRBJ2-3, is DAGVTQSPTHLIKTRGQQVTLRCSPKSGHDTVSWYQQALGQGPQFIFQYYEEEERQRGNFPDRFSGHQFPNYSSELNVNALLLGDSALYLCASSYRTDTQYFGPGTRLTVL.

The rearrangement links TRBV9 to TRBJ2-7; D remains ambiguous. Germline CDR1 and CDR2: SGDLS and YYNGEE. V lost 2 bases and J lost 0, with 12 bases in between. This CDR3 has 15 residues. DNA for the CDR3: TGTGCCAGCAGCGTTGAGACTCGCCTCTCCTACGAGCAGTACTTC. It encodes CASSVETRLSYEQYF.

CDR3 protein: CAWSVRRHEKLFF. The CDR3 DNA is TGTGCCTGGTCCGTGAGACGTCATGAAAAACTGTTTTTT. The J gene is TRBJ1-4, the V gene TRBV30; D unclear. CDR3 length: 13 amino acids. The V and J ends lost 5 bases and 6 bases respectively, with 13 bases between them. The V gene's germline CDR1 is GTSNPN and CDR2 SVGIG (reference sequence).